These 10 T cell receptor beta chains were sequenced from one sample in a study of Tregs in tolerant kidney transplant recipients (dated by TCRdb to about 2019). Receptor amplification or capture employed the immunoSEQ multiplex PCR assay. TCRdb obtained this table from immuneACCESS and retained in-frame rearrangements with V and J assigned. These tables miss some clones; where compared with another copy, unresolved V genes account for less than half of the shortfall, and the remainder is unexplained. For this sample there are about 69,000 clones; about 88% appear just once. Jointly, the top ten make up around 0.42% of the sample. The time point label of this sample denotes: blood sample drawn before combined kidney and bone marrow transplant. Sequencing was performed on CD4+ T cells from blood, taken before the transplant. These TCRs come from a human donor who received a combined kidney and bone marrow transplant.

CDR3 in DNA: TGTGCCAGCAGCTTAACTGGGGAGCTCTACGAGCAGTACTTC. Its translation: CASSLTGELYEQYF. V usage is TRBV27 and J usage is TRBJ2-7; tentatively, D is TRBD2 (5 bases). Germline-derived CDR1 and CDR2 are MNHEY and SMNVEV (reference sequence). The CDR3 extends over 14 amino acids. V dropped 6 bases and J dropped 3 bases, with 15 bases sitting between them.

The rearrangement joins TRBV23-1 to TRBJ2-7; D not resolved. TRBV23-1 is treated as an ORF (open reading frame) with a function not yet certain. V was pared by 0 bases and J by 1 base, with 7 bases between. This CDR3 is 14 amino acids long. CDR3 region: CASSQSHRSYEQYF. The CDR3 DNA reads TGCGCCAGCAGTCAATCGCACAGATCCTACGAGCAGTACTTC.

J is TRBJ1-1 and V is TRBV5-1; D is unresolved. The CDR3 totals 14 residues. In germline, CDR1 is SGHRS, CDR2 YFSETQ. Trimming took 0 bases from V and 4 from J, leaving 10 bases between them. CDR3 protein: CASSLGVRGTEAFF. For the CDR3, the DNA is TGCGCCAGCAGCTTGGGTGTTCGGGGCACTGAAGCTTTCTTT.

The chain recombines TRBV21-1 with TRBJ2-4; the table assigns TRBD2, which was not confirmed against the DNA. TRBV21-1 is termed a pseudogene. This CDR3 comprises 17 residues. CDR3 loop: CASSKGGAGWIKNIQYF. The CDR3 nucleotides read TGTGCCAGCAGCAAAGGCGGGGCAGGGTGGATCAAAAACATTCAGTACTTC.

This chain joins TRBV27 and TRBJ2-7; 11 bases are shared with TRBD2. V trimming: 6 bases; J trimming: 1 base; junction bases outside the gene matches: 5. The germline gives CDR1 MNHEY, CDR2 SMNVEV (reference sequence). The CDR3 sequence is 15 residues long. The CDR3 sequence: CASRDLAGGSYEQYF. In DNA form, the CDR3 reads TGTGCCAGCAGGGACCTAGCGGGAGGTTCCTACGAGCAGTACTTC.

The chain links TRBV9 to TRBJ2-3, with TRBD2 matching 10 bases. The CDR3 extends over 17 amino acids. Germline-derived CDR1 and CDR2 are SGDLS and YYNGEE. V lost 0 bases and J lost 5; bases outside the gene matches: 9. DNA of the CDR3: TGTGCCAGCAGCGTAGTTACTAGCGGGAAAGGGGGAGATACGCAGTATTTT. This encodes CASSVVTSGKGGDTQYF.

The J gene is TRBJ1-3, the V gene TRBV21-1; the tabulated D call, TRBD1, remains unverified against the DNA. TRBV21-1 is a pseudogene. The CDR3 loop spans 17 amino acids. The CDR3 sequence: CASSKGETGLTGNTIYF. CDR3 bases: TGTGCCAGCAGCAAAGGGGAGACAGGGCTTACTGGAAACACCATATATTTT.

The chain recombines TRBV28 with TRBJ2-7; 9 nucleotides match TRBD2. This CDR3 is 16 amino acids long. Germline CDR1 reads MDHEN; CDR2 reads SYDVKM. After removal of 6 bases from V and 4 bases from J, the junction contained 13 bases not matched to a gene. CDR3 DNA: TGTGCCAGCAGCCCGATCGGAGGACTAGCGTTTTACGAGCAGTACTTC. Encoded protein: CASSPIGGLAFYEQYF.

This chain uses TRBV5-8 with TRBJ1-1; D is possibly TRBD1 (5 bases). Germline loops: CDR1 SGHTS, CDR2 YDEGEE. This CDR3 has 13 residues. V was cut by 4 bases and J by 8 bases, with 15 bases left in between. CDR3 nucleotides: TGTGCCAGCAGCCGAGGGACTTATACCGAAGCTTTCTTT. It translates to CASSRGTYTEAFF.

This chain connects TRBV27 to TRBJ2-1; TRBD2 matches 8 bases. V lost 3 bases and J lost 0; bases outside the gene matches: 7. The CDR3 is 17 amino acids. Germline V gives CDR1 MNHEY, CDR2 SMNVEV (reference sequence). CDR3 DNA sequence: TGTGCCAGCAGTTTGTATAGCGGGATCTTCTCCTACAATGAGCAGTTCTTC. It is translated as CASSLYSGIFSYNEQFF.